The next 3 T cell receptor beta chains were all read from a single sample in a study of blood T cells in healthy people across ages. Primers used in a second PCR of about 7 to 12 cycles were a sample-barcoded 5' primer and a J-beta primer mix. TCRdb reprocessed the 5' RACE reads with MiXCR, giving one entry per CDR3 protein. The sample consists of about 700,000 distinct CDR3 sequences, roughly 32% of them appearing once. Sequencing input: blood. These receptors all stem from a woman older than 75 in good health.

In its sample, this clonotype was seen many times. The chain combines TRBV7-9 with TRBJ2-3; D gene unclear. V was cut by 5 bases and J by 6 bases, with 9 bases left in between. The CDR3 extends over 12 amino acids. Germline V gene data show CDR1 as SEHNR and CDR2 as FQNEAQ (reference sequence). This CDR3 reads CASSPSGDTQYF. The DNA of the CDR3 is TGTGCCAGCAGCCCCTCCGGGGATACGCAGTATTTT.

This clonotype turned up a few times. The chain uses TRBV7-2 and TRBJ2-6; D might be TRBD1 (5 bases). The CDR3 length is 14 residues. Trimming shortened V by 4 bases and J by 12 bases, and 16 bases separated the two germline ends. Germline V gene sequence: CDR1 SGHTA, CDR2 FQGNSA. In DNA form, the CDR3 reads TGTGCCAGCAGCTGGGGCGGATCTTCAGTCGTCCTGACTTTC. Its translation is CASSWGGSSVVLTF.

There are a few counts of this clonotype. One base away lies a much larger clone, so this may be a sequencing read error. CDR3 DNA: TGTGCCAGCGGCCTGGGACAGTCCAACTACAATGAGCAGTACTTC. This encodes CASGLGQSNYNEQYF. The gene calls are TRBV2 and TRBJ2-7, with 7 bases that match TRBD1. Trimming took 8 bases from V and 7 from J; bases not matched to a gene: 17. Germline V gives CDR1 SNHLY, CDR2 FYNNEI. CDR3 length: 15 amino acids.